Shown below are 10 T cell receptor beta chains from a single sample sequenced in a study of cytomegalovirus exposure and HLA in healthy donors. The PCR employed 60 Vbeta primers together with 13 Jbeta primers. Produced via immunoSEQ multiplex PCR; TCRdb's table is partial and in-frame only. Here the sample spans around 140,000 clones, over 70% being singletons. The sequenced sample consisted of PBMCs. Receptors originate from a man aged 35 to 55 in good health and CMV-seronegative.

The chain is built from TRBV28 and TRBJ2-7, with D possibly being TRBD2 (6 bases). The CDR3 runs to 15 residues. V lost 5 bases to trimming and J lost 2 bases, with 16 bases between them. CDR1 is MDHEN, CDR2 SYDVKM, per germline. The CDR3 loop reads CASSLTGGEAYEQYF. The CDR3 DNA reads as TGTGCCAGCAGTCTAACCGGAGGGGAAGCCTACGAGCAGTACTTC.

This rearrangement joins TRBV5-1 to TRBJ1-4; weak D call: TRBD1 (5 bases). Per the germline V gene, CDR1 is SGHRS and CDR2 is YFSETQ. Trimming took 0 bases from V and 7 from J, leaving 13 bases between them. The CDR3 is 15 amino acids. This CDR3 is CASSLAGQGGEKLFF. CDR3 DNA: TGCGCCAGCAGCTTGGCAGGGCAGGGAGGTGAAAAACTGTTTTTT.

This sequence joins TRBV11-3 and TRBJ2-2, with a weak D call TRBD1 (5 bases). The CDR3 sequence is 13 residues long. The V gene's germline CDR1 is SGHNT and CDR2 YENEEA. With 5 bases removed from V and 4 bases from J, the gap between germline ends came to 8 bases. DNA of the CDR3: TGTGCCAGCAGCGGGGCCCGCACCGGGGAGCTGTTTTTT. Translating gives CASSGARTGELFF.

This chain links TRBV5-1 with TRBJ1-4; the D gene is possibly TRBD1 (6 bases). Trimming shortened V by 1 base and J by 0 bases, and 10 bases separated the two germline ends. CDR1 is SGHRS and CDR2 is YFSETQ in the germline V gene. The CDR3 extends over 16 amino acids. This CDR3 is CASSLPQGTTNEKLFF. The CDR3 DNA reads as TGCGCCAGCAGCTTGCCGCAGGGGACAACTAATGAAAAACTGTTTTTT. The whole variable domain, remainder taken from reference TRBV5-1 and TRBJ1-4, is KAGVTQTPRYLIKTRGQQVTLSCSPISGHRSVSWYQQTPGQGLQFLFEYFSETQRNKGNFPGRFSGRQFSNSRSEMNVSTLELGDSALYLCASSLPQGTTNEKLFFGSGTQLSVL.

The V and J genes are TRBV30 and TRBJ1-6; 8 nucleotides line up with TRBD1. Germline-derived CDR1 and CDR2 are GTSNPN and SVGIG (reference sequence). After removal of 7 bases from V and 7 bases from J, the junction contained 9 bases not matched to a gene. This CDR3 has 14 residues. The CDR3 loop reads CAFKRQGNNSPLHF. CDR3 bases: TGTGCCTTCAAAAGACAGGGGAACAATTCACCCCTCCACTTT.

The rearrangement uses TRBV6-1 and TRBJ2-3; TRBD2 agrees at 10 bases. The CDR3 totals 15 residues. J gave up 0 bases and V 5 bases, and 2 bases lay outside the gene matches. Germline CDR1 and CDR2: MNHNS and SASEGT. The CDR3 loop reads CASSTGLASTDTQYF. For the CDR3, the DNA is TGTGCCAGCAGTACGGGACTAGCGAGCACAGATACGCAGTATTTT.

V is TRBV6-5 and J is TRBJ2-1; D possibly corresponds to TRBD2 (5 bases). The CDR3 has 15 amino acids. V shed 6 bases and J shed 0 bases, with 12 bases lying between them. CDR1 is MNHEY and CDR2 is SVGAGI in the germline V gene. CDR3: CASRRAKSSYNEQFF. The CDR3 bases are TGTGCCAGCAGGAGGGCTAAGAGCTCCTACAATGAGCAGTTCTTC.

CDR3 region: CASKTGQGSYEQYF. In nucleotides, the CDR3 is TGTGCCAGTAAAACGGGACAGGGGTCCTACGAGCAGTACTTC. The chain joins TRBV19 to TRBJ2-7, with TRBD1 matching over 10 bases. V trimming: 7 bases; J trimming: 1 base; junction bases outside the gene matches: 4. Germline V gives CDR1 LNHDA, CDR2 SQIVND (reference sequence). The CDR3 is made up of 14 amino acids.

This clone was observed a handful of times. The CDR3 bases are TGTGCCAGCAGGGCTAGCGTTGGTGAGCAGTTCTTC. Its protein is CASRASVGEQFF. The chain couples TRBV9 to TRBJ2-1, with D possibly TRBD2 on 6 matching bases. Trimming pared 5 bases from V and 9 bases from J, leaving 12 bases between. This CDR3 is built from 12 residues. Germline CDR1 and CDR2: SGDLS and YYNGEE.

Points on this clone: In the same sample, other DNA sequences code for this CDR3. The rearrangement uses TRBV4-1 and TRBJ1-1; D is uncertain. CDR3 length: 15 amino acids. CDR1 is MGHRA and CDR2 is YSYEKL in the germline V gene. The ends were cut back, 3 bases at V and 8 bases at J, with 19 bases in the middle. The CDR3 sequence: CASSQGTAGKAEAFF. The CDR3 nucleotides are TGCGCCAGCAGCCAGGGAACAGCGGGGAAGGCGGAAGCTTTCTTT.